The TCR beta chain under discussion was sequenced for a study of cytomegalovirus exposure and HLA in healthy donors (dated 2017 in TCRdb). The study in broad terms: An earlier analysis of about 530 of the donors reported 250 to 300 Gb of sequence data and approximately 120 million unique TCR beta sequences obtained from about 200 million T cells. The later analysis used no new phenotypic data to find candidate immune exposures, relying instead on TCR beta sequences and their occurrence across donors. Using immunosequencing, the study profiled T cell repertoires from around 680 subjects and related those repertoires to cytomegalovirus serostatus. A separate validation cohort of roughly 130 different subjects was used in addition to the roughly 700-subject first cohort. Several DR-DQ haplotypes were treated as single units for association and clustering because of strong linkage in the cohort. The study aimed to test whether cataloging public T cell receptors could reveal signatures of past pathogen exposure. HLA typing included class I and class II loci at four-digit resolution. The genetic ancestry cluster associated with self-reported Caucasian donors included roughly 84% of the roughly 360 genotyped donors. Approximately 310 gigabases of sequencing data and some 85 million unique TCR sequences were included in an early release covering roughly 600 HLA-typed donors. On average, roughly 240,000 unique TCR beta nucleotide sequences were sequenced per donor among several hundred genotyped donors of the cohort, with roughly 18% of those sequences being non-productive. Donor age, sex, ethnicity and CMV serostatus were compiled together with the repertoire data. A later analysis re-examined previously published TCR beta repertoires from more than 650 donors and added high-resolution HLA genotyping to investigate patterns of TCR occurrence. All discovery cohort repertoires had been generated on a single sequencing platform. A later genetic analysis took genome-wide SNP genotypes for 398 of the 666 donors and used that subset as a discovery cohort. An earlier analysis of some 500 of the donors applied high-throughput TCR beta sequencing to assess whether each TCR beta V gene segment acted as functional or pseudogenic. The number of donors typed differed by locus, with about 620-630 for A, B, C, DRB1 and DQB1, roughly 550 for DQA1, 606 for DPA1, and some 470 for DPB1. To predict cytomegalovirus infection status, the study brought together high-throughput TCR immunosequencing, statistical association of individual TCRs with disease status, and machine learning.

A remark on this clone: Its antigen is still unknown. Per-base quality was not reported, and no clone a single base away is much larger than it.

The cohort consisted of 666 healthy bone marrow donors. Cohort members were all nominally healthy when sampled, although unrecorded immune exposures were likely present. The donor tested CMV seronegative and was one of the 352 seronegative cohort members. A peripheral blood sample was collected from each donor, and TCR beta sequencing was performed on peripheral blood mononuclear cells. The Qiagen DNeasy Blood Extraction Kit was used to extract genomic DNA from the blood cell samples. The full study reports these points: A further reported finding was that TCR beta sequences accurately predicted the HLA-A and HLA-B alleles for most subjects in the first cohort. Because some donors lacked HLA typing at each locus, the association tests relied only on the typed subset. According to a later analysis, TCR association rates differed among HLA loci, with DRB1 alleles showing the most associated TCRs and HLA-C alleles showing the fewest. The study gave a list of about 150 TCR beta chains associated with cytomegalovirus. Presence/absence analyses assumed roughly uniform sequencing depth across donors, an assumption that may not hold. A few of the identified cytomegalovirus-associated TCR beta chains were confirmed in vitro to be specific for cytomegalovirus antigens. Correlated functional status among segregating V segments might reflect linkage disequilibrium, but an unknown experimental factor could not be ruled out. A group of highly shared sequence variants was considered likely to be a technical artifact of the sequencing pipeline. This cohort had only TCR beta chains sequenced, and the lack of alpha or paired-chain data limited which features could be detected. Because counts were too low, roughly 16 rarely observed V segments, including chromosome 9 orphons, were excluded from the earlier analysis of several hundred of the donors. Immune exposure information for the cohort was limited to CMV serostatus. Specific HLA alleles were associated with over 15,000 TCR beta sequences at a false discovery rate of 0.05 in a later analysis. Broadly in line with IMGT annotations, most TCR beta V segments showed up in productive rearrangements about 87% or about 30% of the time in an earlier analysis of a few hundred of the donors. Some IMGT-functional V segments, including TRBV6-2 and TRBV6-3, could not be distinguished by the 87-base-pair reads and were therefore excluded. According to a later analysis, parvovirus B19, influenza, CMV and Epstein-Barr virus appeared linked to several top co-occurrence clusters. According to the authors, the approach could potentially be generalized to other disease states and immunological phenotypes. In a later genetic analysis, a missense DCLRE1C variant was associated with V-gene and J-gene trimming of TCR beta chains, and the association was replicated in an independent cohort. According to a later genetic analysis, donors in an Asian-associated ancestry cluster had fewer N-insertions in productive TCRs than the approximately 670-donor mean. Most TCR sequences were observed very rarely across donors, whereas some public TCRs were present in many individuals. Assigning TCR associations to individual alleles was difficult when HLA alleles, especially DR and DQ, strongly co-occurred. A later analysis found that most CMV-associated TCR beta chains appeared HLA-restricted, with HLA associations seemingly driven largely by CMV exposure. A later analysis found that HLA-associated TCR beta chains were more clonally expanded and had lower generation probabilities than equally common non-associated chains. The classifier was reported to diagnose cytomegalovirus status with high specificity and sensitivity in both the original and validation cohorts.

Receptor libraries were prepared by the immunoSEQ multiplex PCR assay. The multiplex PCR relied on a mix of 60 forward primers for TCR Vbeta segments and 13 reverse primers for TCR Jbeta segments. Amplification of the CDR3 region of rearranged TCR beta genes was performed with a multiplex PCR assay on genomic DNA. Amplified TCR beta libraries were sequenced as 87-base-pair reads on the Illumina HiSeq System. The source study handled its data this way. In a later analysis, 70 million to 95 million unique TCR beta chains were counted across the roughly 610 repertoires, and roughly 11 million of these chains were shared by at least two donors. Raw reads were error-corrected and collapsed into unique sequences with a nearest-neighbor algorithm that merged closely related sequences to remove PCR and sequencing errors. To assign V, D and J gene segments, CDR3 sequences were aligned to IMGT reference sequences. For a sequence to be retained, a match of at least six nucleotides was required to both a V gene segment and a J gene segment. Rearrangements were classified as productive when the CDR3 lacked stop codons and remained in frame with V and J, and all other rearrangements were classified as non-productive. Following IMGT convention, CDR3 was defined as the stretch from the second conserved V-encoded cysteine to the conserved J-encoded phenylalanine. The earlier analysis of approximately 590 of the donors excluded any sequence lacking an unambiguous match to a single V gene segment. In an earlier analysis of several hundred of the donors, V segments were called functional above 56.7% productive rearrangements and were called segregating when the between-donor standard deviation exceeded 5%. To diagnose cytomegalovirus status from the catalog of TCR beta chain sequences, a statistical classification framework was built. A later analysis assigned V and J genes by comparing TCR nucleotide sequences with IMGT/GENE-DB human TR gene sequences. A later analysis assigned CDR3 sequences and most-parsimonious VDJ recombination scenarios with the TCRdist pipeline. In a later analysis, each TCR beta chain was defined by its CDR3 amino acid sequence together with its V-gene family, and reads without a unique V-gene family were excluded. As a way to deal with suspected cross-contamination and a sequencing artifact, a later analysis dropped 450 to 700 nucleotide sequences that were highly shared and had low generation probability. For each public chain, a later analysis derived a clonal expansion index from normalized ranks of inferred template counts within each repertoire. In a later analysis, generation probabilities were computed using a VDJ recombination model fitted to out-of-frame rearrangements, and the results were checked against IGoR. Hypergeometric tests were used in a later analysis to score TCR-TCR, TCR-HLA and TCR-CMV co-occurrence, with a repertoire-size bias correction applied to the TCR pairs. In a later analysis, false discovery rates were estimated by permuting HLA or CMV assignments 20 times. In a later analysis, co-occurring TCRs were grouped using DBSCAN, with TCRdist sequence similarity added in when clustering inside HLA-allele-positive subsets. For co-occurrence clustering, repertoires with fewer than 30,000 or more than 120,000 public chains were excluded, along with 5 or 6 repertoires with anomalous nucleotide sharing. What TCRdb holds here is the immuneACCESS table cut down to in-frame rearrangements. Part of the clones is not present; checked against another copy, under half of the missing clones reflect an unresolved V gene, and the others are unexplained. D and trimming come from the DNA, and the V and J calls and clone size come from that table. This sample is represented by about 93,000 clones; about 80% of them were singletons. Approximately 7.5% of the sample is in the top ten clones.

The germline V gene encodes CDR1 WSHSY and CDR2 SAAADI. The CDR3 runs 13 amino acids, cysteine and phenylalanine included. Only CDR3 DNA is held: 39 bases, read in frame from base 1. The junction carries 10 bases between V and J, which are trimmed by 6 bases and 4 bases respectively. This receptor was taken from a man aged 25-40 years in good health and CMV-seronegative. This receptor chain uses TRBV10-2 and TRBJ1-5; TRBD1 is a possible D gene, resting on 6 matching bases. Sample: PBMCs. The CDR3 region reads CASREQGNQPQHF. DNA sequence: TGCGCCAGCAGGGAACAGGGTAATCAGCCCCAGCATTTT.